This T cell receptor (beta chain) originates from a study of cytomegalovirus exposure and HLA in healthy donors (TCRdb year 2017). A note on the overall study: An earlier analysis of some 550 of the donors reported about 250 Gb of sequence data and 117 million unique TCR beta sequences from about 179 million T cells. Roughly 300 gigabases of sequencing data and 70 million to 100 million unique TCR sequences were included in an early release covering about 700 HLA-typed donors. Of the approximately 400 genotyped donors, 81% fell in the genetic ancestry cluster associated with self-reported Caucasian donors. The study aimed to test whether signatures of past pathogen exposure could be identified by cataloging public T cell receptors. The T cell repertoires of 666 subjects were profiled by immunosequencing and related to cytomegalovirus serostatus. A separate validation cohort of approximately 130 different subjects was used in addition to the 666-subject first cohort. High-throughput TCR immunosequencing, statistical association of individual TCRs with disease status, and machine learning were combined to predict cytomegalovirus infection status. A later analysis re-examined previously published TCR beta repertoires from more than 650 donors and added high-resolution HLA genotyping to investigate patterns of TCR occurrence. Rather than drawing on any new phenotypic data, the later analysis identified candidate immune exposures from TCR beta sequences and the way those sequences occurred across donors. To decide whether each TCR beta V gene segment behaved as functional or pseudogenic, an earlier analysis of over 500 of the donors relied on high-throughput TCR beta sequencing. Donor age, sex, ethnicity and CMV serostatus were compiled together with the repertoire data. In a later genetic analysis, genome-wide SNP genotypes for 398 of the 666 donors were used, and that subset was treated as a discovery cohort. Every repertoire in the discovery cohort had been generated on one and the same sequencing platform. HLA typing included class I and class II loci at four-digit resolution. The number of donors typed differed by locus, with roughly 620-630 for A, B, C, DRB1 and DQB1, more than 500 for DQA1, 600 to 610 for DPA1, and approximately 470 for DPB1. Roughly 5 DR-DQ haplotypes were treated as single units for association and clustering because of strong linkage in the cohort. Across approximately 400 genotyped donors of the cohort, an average of approximately 240,000 unique TCR beta nucleotide sequences per donor were sequenced, and about a sixth of those sequences were non-productive.

This clone was detected only once. The antigen this receptor binds is unknown. One base away there is no much larger clone; base qualities are not given. The CDR3 covers 14 residues, taking in both the cysteine and the phenylalanine. Only the CDR3 portion is preserved as DNA: 42 bases, with reading frame beginning at the first base. Trimming removed 1 base from V and 8 bases from J, leaving 9 bases between the germline ends. CDR1 and CDR2 are read off the germline V gene as SGHTA and FQGNSA. The cohort was made up of around 720 healthy bone marrow donors. At the time of sampling, every cohort member was nominally healthy, though immune exposures that went unrecorded were likely present. The donor tested CMV seropositive and was one of the 289 seropositive cohort members. A peripheral blood sample was collected from each donor, and TCR beta sequencing was performed on peripheral blood mononuclear cells. Genomic DNA extraction from the blood cell samples was performed with the Qiagen DNeasy Blood Extraction Kit.

Study-level results and caveats: Strong co-occurrence of HLA alleles, especially DR and DQ, made assigning TCR associations to individual alleles difficult. Linkage disequilibrium might explain the correlated functional status among segregating V segments, but an unknown experimental factor could not be ruled out. Some IMGT-functional V segments, including TRBV6-2 and TRBV6-3, could not be told apart with the 87-base-pair reads, so those segments were excluded. For the cohort, immune exposure information was limited to CMV serostatus. Only TCR beta chains were sequenced in this cohort, and the absence of alpha or paired-chain data limited detectable features. Because HLA typing was missing for some donors at each locus, association tests included only the typed subset. In a later analysis, most CMV-associated TCR beta chains were found to appear HLA-restricted, with HLA associations seemingly driven largely by CMV exposure. According to a later analysis, TCR association rates differed among HLA loci, with DRB1 alleles showing the most associated TCRs and HLA-C alleles showing the fewest. In the study, around 160 TCR beta chains were listed as associated with cytomegalovirus. In an earlier analysis of around 600 of the donors, most TCR beta V segments appeared in productive rearrangements about 90% or about 30% of the time, broadly matching IMGT annotations. A further reported finding was that TCR beta sequences accurately predicted the HLA-A and HLA-B alleles for most subjects in the first cohort. A group of highly shared sequence variants was considered likely to be a technical artifact of the sequencing pipeline. It was suggested by the authors that the approach could potentially be generalized to other disease states and immunological phenotypes. In a later genetic analysis, fewer N-insertions in productive TCRs were reported among donors in an Asian-associated ancestry cluster than the roughly 700-donor mean. A later analysis associated about 17,000 TCR beta sequences with specific HLA alleles at a false discovery rate of 0.05. Several of the top co-occurrence clusters appeared to be linked to parvovirus B19, influenza, CMV and Epstein-Barr virus, according to a later analysis. In a later analysis, HLA-associated TCR beta chains showed more clonal expansion and lower generation probabilities than non-associated chains that were equally common. Cytomegalovirus status was reported to be diagnosed by the classifier with high specificity and sensitivity in both the original and validation cohorts. The earlier analysis of 587 of the donors excluded approximately 17 rarely observed V segments, including chromosome 9 orphons, because counts were too low. Most TCR sequences were observed very rarely across donors, whereas some public TCRs were present in many individuals. The presence/absence analyses assumed that sequencing depth was roughly uniform across donors, and that assumption may not be true. In vitro tests confirmed that a few of the cytomegalovirus-associated TCR beta chains recognize cytomegalovirus antigens. V-gene and J-gene trimming of TCR beta chains was associated with a missense DCLRE1C variant in a later genetic analysis, and the association was replicated in an independent cohort.

The library was built by means of the immunoSEQ multiplex PCR assay. A mixture of 60 forward primers for TCR Vbeta segments and 13 reverse primers for TCR Jbeta segments was used in the multiplex PCR. The CDR3 region of rearranged TCR beta genes was amplified from genomic DNA with a multiplex PCR assay. On the Illumina HiSeq System, the amplified TCR beta libraries were sequenced as 87-base-pair reads. The authors' pipeline ran thus. In a later analysis, 80 million or so unique TCR beta chains were counted across the 500 to 850 repertoires, and around 10 million of these chains were shared by at least two donors. Raw reads were error-corrected and collapsed into unique sequences by a nearest-neighbor algorithm in which closely related sequences were merged to remove PCR and sequencing errors. V, D and J gene segments were assigned by aligning CDR3 sequences to IMGT reference sequences. For a sequence to be retained, a match of at least six nucleotides was required to both a V gene segment and a J gene segment. A rearrangement counted as productive if the CDR3 had no stop codons and remained in frame with V and J, and every other rearrangement counted as non-productive. Following IMGT convention, CDR3 was defined as the stretch from the second conserved V-encoded cysteine to the conserved J-encoded phenylalanine. In an earlier analysis of more than 550 of the donors, sequences lacking an unambiguous match to a single V gene segment were excluded. In an earlier analysis of roughly 500 of the donors, V segments were called functional above 56.7% productive rearrangements and were called segregating when the between-donor standard deviation exceeded 5%. A statistical classification framework was built for diagnosing cytomegalovirus status from the catalog of TCR beta chain sequences. V and J gene assignment, in a later analysis, came from comparing TCR nucleotide sequences with IMGT/GENE-DB human TR gene sequences. The TCRdist pipeline was used in a later analysis to assign CDR3 sequences and most-parsimonious VDJ recombination scenarios. In a later analysis, every TCR beta chain was defined by the combination of its CDR3 amino acid sequence and its V-gene family, and reads without a unique V-gene family were dropped. In a later analysis, around 600 highly shared, low-generation-probability nucleotide sequences were removed to address suspected cross-contamination and a sequencing artifact. In a later analysis, a clonal expansion index was calculated for each public chain from normalized within-repertoire ranks of inferred template counts. A later analysis computed generation probabilities with a VDJ recombination model fitted to out-of-frame rearrangements, and checked the results against IGoR. A later analysis scored TCR-TCR, TCR-HLA and TCR-CMV co-occurrence with hypergeometric tests, applying a repertoire-size bias correction to TCR pairs. False discovery rates were estimated in a later analysis by permuting HLA or CMV assignments 20 times. In a later analysis, co-occurring TCRs were grouped using DBSCAN, and TCRdist sequence similarity was added for clustering within HLA-allele-positive subsets. Repertoires with fewer than 30,000 or more than 120,000 public chains, plus five repertoires with anomalous nucleotide sharing, were excluded from co-occurrence clustering. This immuneACCESS table, as held by TCRdb, lists in-frame sequences with V and J called but not all clones. Of the missing ones, under half trace to an unresolved V gene in checked studies; the others have no known cause. D and trimming were read from the DNA, whereas the V and J calls and clone size are those reported in that table. This sample comprises around 96,000 clones, around 76% of them detected only once. The ten top clones hold about a tenth of the sample.

The sequence was obtained from a young man in good health and CMV-seropositive. The rearrangement joined TRBV7-2 to TRBJ1-6; too little of a D gene remains to name it. The sequenced sample was PBMCs. For the CDR3, the sequence is CASSLVVRDSPLHF. The DNA reads TGTGCCAGCAGCTTAGTCGTGCGGGATTCACCCCTCCACTTT.